This T cell receptor (beta chain) comes out of a study of T cell repertoires in cytomegalovirus infection. Overall study context: Indications of both CMV infection and matching HLA type were provided by public TCR beta signatures. Whole-study findings and limits: Dominating the ex vivo response were TCR beta clonotypes that were CMV-specific and HLA-C-restricted. Cumulative public TCR beta family frequency identified CMV carriers with the relevant HLA.

TCRdb processed the reads anew with MiXCR; each CDR3 protein has one entry. The sample has 450,000 to 550,000 distinct CDR3 sequences; approximately 16% are singletons. Between the trimmed V and J ends, which lost 5 bases and 0 bases, there was a span of 11 bases. This CDR3 has 14 amino acids. CDR1 is DFQATT and CDR2 is SNEGSKA in the germline V gene (reference sequence). As concerns this clonotype: No antigen is known for it.

Sequenced sample: CD8+ T cells from PBMCs. The source is a human donor in good health (CMV status not recorded). Some clones in this sample may be carry-over from other donors' samples. This chain joins TRBV20-1 and TRBJ2-1; D gene unclear. CDR3 residues: CSAWADSSYNEQFF. The CDR3 coding sequence is TGCAGTGCTTGGGCCGATAGCTCCTACAATGAGCAGTTCTTC.